This T cell receptor beta chain was captured in a study of technical replicates of blood from a handful of donors. The V gene's germline CDR1 is LNHDA and CDR2 SQIVND (reference sequence). V was pared by 5 bases and J by 4 bases, with 5 bases of the junction left unmatched. There are 14 residues in the CDR3. TCRdb's table, derived via immunoSEQ multiplex PCR, lists solely in-frame clones and lacks some. The sample includes 60,000 to 90,000 clones, 95% to 98% seen only once; the top ten take about 0.29%. This TCR was recovered from a human donor in good health. The chain links TRBV19 to TRBJ1-1, with 9 bases matching TRBD1. The material sequenced was T cells isolated from PBMCs. CDR3 sequence (DNA): TGTGCCAGTAGTGTAGGACAGGGGATCACTGAAGCTTTCTTT. Translating gives CASSVGQGITEAFF.